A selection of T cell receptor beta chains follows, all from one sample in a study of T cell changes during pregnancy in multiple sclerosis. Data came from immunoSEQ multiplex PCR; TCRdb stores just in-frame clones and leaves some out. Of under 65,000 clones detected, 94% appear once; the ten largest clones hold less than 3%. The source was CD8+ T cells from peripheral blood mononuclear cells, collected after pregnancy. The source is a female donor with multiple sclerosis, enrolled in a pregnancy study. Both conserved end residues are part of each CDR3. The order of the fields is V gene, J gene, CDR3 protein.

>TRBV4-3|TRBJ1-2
CASSQDWGQGDGYTF
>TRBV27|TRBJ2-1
CATQGGPVNEQFF
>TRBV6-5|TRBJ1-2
CASSYHGSGSGYTF
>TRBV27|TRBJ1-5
CASSLGGPNQPQHF
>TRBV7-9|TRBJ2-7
CASSLGTAEQYF
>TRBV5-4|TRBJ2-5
CASTSWGEETQYF
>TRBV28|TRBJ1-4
CASSLAVGPLNEKLFF
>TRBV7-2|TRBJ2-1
CASSLDVTSGRTYNEQFF
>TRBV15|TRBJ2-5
CATRNQRAPSGTQYF
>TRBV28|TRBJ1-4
CASSFPSTGGGEKLFF
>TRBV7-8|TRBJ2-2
CASSLVVPGELFF
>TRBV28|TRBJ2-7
CASSPLRGSYEQYF
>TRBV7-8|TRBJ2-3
CASSETERDTQYF
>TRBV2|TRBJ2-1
CASRLAGAIYNEQFF
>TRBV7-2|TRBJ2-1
CASSLTSGSNEQFF
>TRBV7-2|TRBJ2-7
CASSLDSHEQYF
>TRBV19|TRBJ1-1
CASSLVSTEAFF
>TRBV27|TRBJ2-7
CASRAPGFRYEQYF
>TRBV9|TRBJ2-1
CASSVEAGGGHEQFF
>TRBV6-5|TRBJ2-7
CASNSGTWGDEQYF
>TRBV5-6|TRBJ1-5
CASSSLTGTSNQPQHF
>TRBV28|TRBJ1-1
CASTSYRRTEAFF
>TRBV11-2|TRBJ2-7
CASSSLEQYF
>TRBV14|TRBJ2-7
CASSQEDLGRGSDEQYF
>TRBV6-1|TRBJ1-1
CASSARTGRMNTEAFF
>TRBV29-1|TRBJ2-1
CSVVEASGNSYNEQFF
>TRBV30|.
CAWSPGTSFSYEQYF
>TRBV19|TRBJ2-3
CASSIRGRSSTDTQYF
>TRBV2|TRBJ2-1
CASSDPGSYNEQFF
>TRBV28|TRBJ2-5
CASSGVQETQYF
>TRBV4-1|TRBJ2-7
CASSQVARGGSSYEQYF
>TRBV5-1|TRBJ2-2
CASSFRQFSTGELFF
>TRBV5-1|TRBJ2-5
CASSRPGSQETQYF
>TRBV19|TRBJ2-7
CASSSGQGSYEQYF
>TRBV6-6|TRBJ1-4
CASRSPATNEKLFF
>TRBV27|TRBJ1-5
CASSFGQGPQPQHF
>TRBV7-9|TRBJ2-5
CASSWGSQETQYF
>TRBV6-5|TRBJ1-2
CASGISDRDNYGYTF
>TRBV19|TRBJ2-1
CASSAYNEQFF
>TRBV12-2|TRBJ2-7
CASPPGQGYEQYF
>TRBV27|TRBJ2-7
CASSSTPGEQYF
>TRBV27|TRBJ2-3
CASSLGVGVSTDTQYF
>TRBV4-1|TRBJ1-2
CASSQVQGYGYTF